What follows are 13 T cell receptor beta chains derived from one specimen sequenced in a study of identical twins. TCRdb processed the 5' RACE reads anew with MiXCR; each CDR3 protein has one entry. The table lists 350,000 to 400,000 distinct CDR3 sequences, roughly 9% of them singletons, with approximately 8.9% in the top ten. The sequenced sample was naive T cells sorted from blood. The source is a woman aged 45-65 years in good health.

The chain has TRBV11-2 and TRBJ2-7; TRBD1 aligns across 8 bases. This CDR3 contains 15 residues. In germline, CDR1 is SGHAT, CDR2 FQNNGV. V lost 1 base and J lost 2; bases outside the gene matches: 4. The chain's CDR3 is CASSLVSGGPYEQYV. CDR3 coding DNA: TGTGCCAGCAGCTTAGTCTCAGGGGGCCCCTACGAGCAGTACGTC.

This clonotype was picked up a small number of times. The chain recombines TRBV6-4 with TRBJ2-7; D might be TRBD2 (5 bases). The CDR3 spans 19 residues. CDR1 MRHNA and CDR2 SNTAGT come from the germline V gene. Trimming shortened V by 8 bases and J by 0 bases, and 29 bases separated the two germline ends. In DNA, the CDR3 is TGTGCCAGCCGGAAGGGCTGGATCCCTAGCCGGGCAAGCTCCTACGAGCAGTACGTC. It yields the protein CASRKGWIPSRASSYEQYV.

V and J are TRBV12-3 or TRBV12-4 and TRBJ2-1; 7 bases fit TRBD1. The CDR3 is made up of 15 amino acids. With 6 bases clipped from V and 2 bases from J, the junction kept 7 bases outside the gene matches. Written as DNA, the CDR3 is TGTGCCAGCAGCCTATCCGGGACAGCCTACAATGAGCAGTTCTTC. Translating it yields CASSLSGTAYNEQFF.

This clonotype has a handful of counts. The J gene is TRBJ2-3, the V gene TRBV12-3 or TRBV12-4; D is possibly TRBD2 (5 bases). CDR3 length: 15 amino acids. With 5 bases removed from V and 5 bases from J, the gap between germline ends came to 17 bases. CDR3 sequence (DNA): TGTGCCAGCAGTATCCTAGGACTCCAGGAAGATACGCAGTATTTT. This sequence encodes CASSILGLQEDTQYF.

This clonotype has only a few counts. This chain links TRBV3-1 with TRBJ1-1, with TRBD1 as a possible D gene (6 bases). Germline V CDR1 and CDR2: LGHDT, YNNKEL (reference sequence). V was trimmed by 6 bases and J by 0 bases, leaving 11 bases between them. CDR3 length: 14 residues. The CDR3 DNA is TGTGCCAGCAGTCCGGACAGCATGAACACTGAAGCTTTCTTT. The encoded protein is CASSPDSMNTEAFF. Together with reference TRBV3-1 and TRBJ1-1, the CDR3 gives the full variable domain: DTAVSQTPKYLVTQMGNDKSIKCEQNLGHDTMYWYKQDSKKFLKIMFSYNNKELIINETVPNRFSPKSPDKAHLNLHINSLELGDSAVYFCASSPDSMNTEAFFGQGTRLTVV.

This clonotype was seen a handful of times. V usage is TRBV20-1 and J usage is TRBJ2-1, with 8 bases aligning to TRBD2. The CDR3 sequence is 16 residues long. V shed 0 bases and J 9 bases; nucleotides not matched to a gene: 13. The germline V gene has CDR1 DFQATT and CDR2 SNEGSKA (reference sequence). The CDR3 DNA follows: TGCAGTGCTAGAGATACGGGACTAGTGGGTTTAAGTGAGCAGTTCTTC. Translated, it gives CSARDTGLVGLSEQFF.

The CDR3 here is CSVPTVGEKLFF. The CDR3 nucleotides are TGCAGTGTCCCGACAGTAGGAGAAAAACTGTTTTTT. The V call is TRBV20-1, the J call TRBJ1-4; a weak D match, TRBD1 (5 bases). Germline CDR1 is DFQATT and CDR2 is SNEGSKA (reference sequence). V lost 7 bases and J 8 bases, leaving 14 bases between the germline ends. The CDR3 runs 12 residues.

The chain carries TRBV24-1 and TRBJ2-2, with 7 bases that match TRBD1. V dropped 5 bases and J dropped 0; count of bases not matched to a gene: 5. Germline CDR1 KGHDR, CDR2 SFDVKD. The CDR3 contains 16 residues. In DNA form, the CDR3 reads TGTGCCACCAGTGCCCCAGGGGGTACGAACACCGGGGAGCTGTTTTTT. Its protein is CATSAPGGTNTGELFF.

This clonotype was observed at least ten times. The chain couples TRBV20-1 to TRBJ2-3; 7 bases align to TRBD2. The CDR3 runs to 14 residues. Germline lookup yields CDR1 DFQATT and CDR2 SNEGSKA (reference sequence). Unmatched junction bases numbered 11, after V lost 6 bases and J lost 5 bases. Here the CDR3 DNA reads TGCAGTGCCCAGCGGGGAACGGATAGAGATACGCAGTATTTT. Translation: CSAQRGTDRDTQYF.

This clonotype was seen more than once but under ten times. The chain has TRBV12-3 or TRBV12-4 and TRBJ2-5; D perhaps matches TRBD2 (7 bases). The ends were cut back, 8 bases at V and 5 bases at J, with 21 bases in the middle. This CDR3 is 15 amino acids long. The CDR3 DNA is TGTGCCAGCCGAAGGGGGGGGGCGCCCCCGGAGACCCAGTACTTC. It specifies CASRRGGAPPETQYF.

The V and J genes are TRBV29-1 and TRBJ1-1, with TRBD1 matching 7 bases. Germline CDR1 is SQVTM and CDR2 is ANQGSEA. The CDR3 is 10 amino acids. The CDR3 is CSTGTTEAFF. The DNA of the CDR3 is TGCTCGACAGGGACCACTGAAGCTTTCTTT.

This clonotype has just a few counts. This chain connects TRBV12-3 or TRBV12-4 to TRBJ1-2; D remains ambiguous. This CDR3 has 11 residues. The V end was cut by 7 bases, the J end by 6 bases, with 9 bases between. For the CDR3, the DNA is TGTGCCAGCATCCACGACCATGGCTACACCTTC. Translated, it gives CASIHDHGYTF.

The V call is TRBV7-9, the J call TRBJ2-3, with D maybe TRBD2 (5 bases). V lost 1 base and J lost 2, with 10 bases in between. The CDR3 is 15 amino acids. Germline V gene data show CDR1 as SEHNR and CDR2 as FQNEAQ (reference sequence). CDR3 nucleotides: TGTGCCAGCAGCTTAGATCCGGGGAACACAGATACGCAGTATTTT. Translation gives CASSLDPGNTDTQYF.